Described below is a single TCR beta chain sequence and its context. The antigen remains undetermined. This sample is drawn from a study of T cell responses to AZD1222 COVID-19 vaccine. Study-level background: Second doses were pooled across both intervals (about 4 or about 12 weeks). Study conclusions and caveats: Donors were mostly white British, more females; clonal diversity possibly underestimated. Baseline serostatus was positive in only a handful of AZD1222 recipients. Researchers report vaccine-associated CD4 TCRs spanning spike, with dominance at 160-218 and 743-854.

Some clones are missing from TCRdb's copy, which holds only in-frame ones; the method was immunoSEQ multiplex PCR. The top ten clones hold about 2.5% of a sample with 150,000 to 200,000 clones, roughly 92% of them seen once. This CDR3 has 19 residues. V was pared by 0 bases and J by 0 bases, with 2 bases of the junction left unmatched. The V gene's germline CDR1 is LGHNA and CDR2 YNFKEQ. This specimen consisted of peripheral blood, obtained on day 0 of AZD1222 vaccination. The TCR sequence derives from an adult in good health. The chain links TRBV4-2 to TRBJ2-1; 16 bases align to TRBD2. This CDR3 reads CASSQEGTSGGASYNEQFF. In nucleotides, the CDR3 is TGTGCCAGCAGCCAAGAGGGGACTAGCGGGGGGGCCTCCTACAATGAGCAGTTCTTC.